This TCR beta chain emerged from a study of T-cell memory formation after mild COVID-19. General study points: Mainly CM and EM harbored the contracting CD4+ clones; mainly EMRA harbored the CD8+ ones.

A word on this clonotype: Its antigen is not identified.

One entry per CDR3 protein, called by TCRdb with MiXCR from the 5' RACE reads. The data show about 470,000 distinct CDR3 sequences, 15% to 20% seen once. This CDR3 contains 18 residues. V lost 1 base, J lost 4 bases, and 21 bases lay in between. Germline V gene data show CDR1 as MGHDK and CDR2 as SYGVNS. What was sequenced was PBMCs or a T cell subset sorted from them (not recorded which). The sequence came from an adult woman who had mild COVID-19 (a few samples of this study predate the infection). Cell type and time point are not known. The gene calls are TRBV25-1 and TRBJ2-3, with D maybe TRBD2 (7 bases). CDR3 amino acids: CASSESLGGPGLADTQYF. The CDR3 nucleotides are TGTGCCAGCAGTGAATCCCTCGGGGGGCCGGGTTTGGCAGATACGCAGTATTTT. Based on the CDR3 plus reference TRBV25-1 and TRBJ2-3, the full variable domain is EADIYQTPRYLVIGTGKKITLECSQTMGHDKMYWYQQDPGMELHLIHYSYGVNSTEKGDLSSESTVSRIRTEHFPLTLESARPSHTSQYLCASSESLGGPGLADTQYFGPGTRLTVL.